This T cell receptor (beta chain) comes out of a study of T cell responses to AZD1222 COVID-19 vaccine. CDR1 and CDR2 from the germline V gene are SGHAT and FQNNGV. The CDR3 has 15 amino acids. Trimming at V came to 5 bases and at J to 8 bases, leaving 8 bases not matched to a gene. The repertoire was sequenced with immunoSEQ multiplex PCR; TCRdb's copy has only in-frame clones and lacks some. The sample consists of 180,000 or so clones, just under 90% of them appearing once. The source of this sequence is an adult who received the MenACWY meningococcal vaccine as a control. The V and J genes are TRBV11-2 and TRBJ1-6; TRBD1 agrees at 8 bases. The source material was peripheral blood, sampled 28 days after the second dose of the MenACWY control vaccine. CDR3 DNA sequence: TGTGCCAGCAGCCGGCAGGGGGCGCGGGATTCACCCCTCCACTTT. It is translated as CASSRQGARDSPLHF.